Given below is one T cell receptor (beta chain) in context. Single viable CD3+CD4+CD8-CD45RO+ cells were sorted as the memory CD4+ T cells. TCRdb's table, derived via immunoSEQ multiplex PCR, lists solely in-frame clones and lacks some. The sample shows about 41,000 clones, 79% of them seen only once. The data are from a study of memory CD4+ T cells and cytomegalovirus serostatus. V lost 8 bases and J lost 6; bases outside the gene matches: 11. Germline CDR1 LNHNV, CDR2 YYDKDF (reference sequence). The length of the CDR3 is 15 residues. The source is an adult in good health and CMV-seronegative. This rearrangement joins TRBV15 to TRBJ1-5, with 9 positions matching TRBD1. Input material: memory CD4+ T cells from blood. The CDR3 nucleotides read TGTGCCACCGGCTTCGGGACAGGGATCGGTCAGCCCCAGCATTTT. It yields the protein CATGFGTGIGQPQHF.